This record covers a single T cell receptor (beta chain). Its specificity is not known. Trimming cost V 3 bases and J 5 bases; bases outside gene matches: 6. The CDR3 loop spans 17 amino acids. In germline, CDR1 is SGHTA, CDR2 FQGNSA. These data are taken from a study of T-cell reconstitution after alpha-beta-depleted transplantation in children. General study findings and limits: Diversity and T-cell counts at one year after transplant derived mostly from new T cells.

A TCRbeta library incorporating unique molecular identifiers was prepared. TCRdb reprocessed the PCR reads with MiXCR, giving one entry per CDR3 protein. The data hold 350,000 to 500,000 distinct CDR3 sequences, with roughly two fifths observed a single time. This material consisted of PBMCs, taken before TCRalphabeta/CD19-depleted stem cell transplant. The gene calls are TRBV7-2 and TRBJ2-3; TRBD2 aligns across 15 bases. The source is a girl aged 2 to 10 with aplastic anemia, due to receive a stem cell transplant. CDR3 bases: TGTGCCAGCAGCTTGGGGGGACTAGCGGGAGGTTTAGATACGCAGTATTTT. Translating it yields CASSLGGLAGGLDTQYF.